The 15 T cell receptor beta chains in this list originate from one sample, sequenced in a study of blood T cells in healthy people across ages. For the second PCR, which ran for 7 to 11 cycles, a sample-barcoded 5' primer and a J-beta primer mix were used. TCRdb fed the 5' RACE reads into MiXCR, producing one record per CDR3 protein. The sample holds 800,000 to 1,000,000 distinct CDR3 sequences, around 49% seen once. What was sequenced was blood. The origin of the receptors is a man aged 25 to 40 in good health.

There are a few counts of this clonotype. This sequence joins TRBV29-1 and TRBJ1-2; unclear D gene. Germline V CDR1 and CDR2: SQVTM, ANQGSEA. With 3 bases removed from V and 4 bases from J, the gap between germline ends came to 12 bases. The CDR3 totals 13 residues. CDR3 region: CSVDIGTGYGYTF. In DNA, the CDR3 is TGCAGCGTTGATATCGGAACTGGCTATGGCTACACCTTC. Full variable domain (rest looked up from reference TRBV29-1 and TRBJ1-2): SAVISQKPSRDICQRGTSLTIQCQVDSQVTMMFWYRQQPGQSLTLIATANQGSEATYESGFVIDKFPISRPNLTFSTLTVSNMSPEDSSIYLCSVDIGTGYGYTFGSGTRLTVV.

J is TRBJ2-1 and V is TRBV7-2; 9 nucleotides match TRBD2. The J call may be mistaken, given a closer DNA end match to TRBJ2-7. This CDR3 is 17 amino acids long. Germline lookup yields CDR1 SGHTA and CDR2 FQGNSA. The CDR3 here is CASSPTSGLSSYNEQYF. The DNA for the CDR3 is TGTGCCAGCAGCCCGACTAGCGGACTGAGCTCCTACAATGAGCAGTACTTC.

The genes are TRBV3-1 and TRBJ2-1; D possibly corresponds to TRBD2 (7 bases). V dropped 11 bases and J dropped 13 bases, with 21 bases sitting between them. CDR1 LGHDT and CDR2 YNNKEL come from the germline V gene (reference sequence). CDR3 size: 12 residues. CDR3 protein: CAGIGPGGGQFF. CDR3 bases: TGTGCCGGCATTGGGCCGGGGGGCGGCCAGTTCTTC.

The chain employs TRBV30 and TRBJ1-1; D remains ambiguous. With 3 bases removed from V and 2 bases from J, the gap between germline ends came to 13 bases. Germline V gene sequence: CDR1 GTSNPN, CDR2 SVGIG (reference sequence). CDR3 size: 14 residues. In DNA form, the CDR3 reads TGTGCCTGGAGCCCCCGGGCTACCAACACTGAAGCTTTCTTT. Protein: CAWSPRATNTEAFF. The full variable domain, completed using reference TRBV30 and TRBJ1-1, is SQTIHQWPATLVQPVGSPLSLECTVEGTSNPNLYWYRQAAGRGLQLLFYSVGIGQISSEVPQNLSASRPQDRQFILSSKKLLLSDSGFYLCAWSPRATNTEAFFGQGTRLTVV.

This clonotype was counted between two and nine times. V and J are TRBV6-2 or TRBV6-3 and TRBJ1-5, with a weak D call TRBD1 (5 bases). Trimming stripped 2 bases from V and 3 bases from J, with 14 bases between. Germline V gene sequence: CDR1 MNHEY, CDR2 SVGEGT. The CDR3 totals 16 residues. Written as DNA, the CDR3 is TGTGCCAGCAGTTACGTGGCAGGGTGGAACAATCAGCCCCAGCATTTT. This codes for CASSYVAGWNNQPQHF.

This clonotype was seen ten or more times. V gene TRBV7-2 combines with J gene TRBJ2-7, with no clear D. This CDR3 has 14 amino acids. V was pared by 1 base and J by 2 bases, with 9 bases between. CDR1 and CDR2 from the germline V gene are SGHTA and FQGNSA. DNA of the CDR3: TGTGCCAGCAGCTTAGGACGGAAGACCTACGAGCAGTACTTC. It translates to CASSLGRKTYEQYF.

The CDR3 region has the DNA TGTGCCAGCTGTAAGGGACTAGCGGGGCCCCAAGAGACCCAGTACTTC. This codes for CASCKGLAGPQETQYF. The rearrangement links TRBV9 to TRBJ2-5; 13 bases are a match to TRBD2. Looked up from germline, CDR1 is SGDLS and CDR2 is YYNGEE. The CDR3 totals 16 residues. With 7 bases clipped from V and 1 base from J, the junction kept 7 bases outside the gene matches.

The V and J genes are TRBV6-1 and TRBJ2-1, with D tentatively TRBD1 or TRBD2 (5 bases each). Germline CDR1 is MNHNS and CDR2 is SASEGT. V lost 0 bases and J 7 bases, leaving 13 bases between the germline ends. The CDR3 has 15 amino acids. CDR3 protein: CASSEALGTPNEQFF. The DNA of the CDR3 is TGTGCCAGCAGTGAAGCGCTCGGGACGCCAAATGAGCAGTTCTTC.

The chain uses TRBV6-2 or TRBV6-3 and TRBJ2-2; possible D gene TRBD2, 5 bases. The V end lost 6 bases, the J end lost 9 bases, and 17 bases lay between the germline ends. Germline lookup yields CDR1 MNHEY and CDR2 SVGEGT. This CDR3 is built from 14 residues. In nucleotides, the CDR3 is TGTGCCAGCAGCTACCGACTACCCCGCCGGGAGCTGTTTTTT. Amino acids: CASSYRLPRRELFF.

The chain uses TRBV28 and TRBJ2-5, with unresolved D. The V end was cut by 5 bases, the J end by 1 base, with 11 bases between. The CDR3 is 14 residues long. The germline gives CDR1 MDHEN, CDR2 SYDVKM. The CDR3 DNA follows: TGTGCCAGCAGTGTCCAGTTAGCCCAAGAGACCCAGTACTTC. This sequence encodes CASSVQLAQETQYF.

A few counts support this clonotype. CDR3 bases: TGTGCCAGTGGGGGTCAGAGCTCCTACAATGAGCAGTTCTTC. Encoded protein: CASGGQSSYNEQFF. The genes are TRBV27 and TRBJ2-1; either TRBD1 or TRBD2 may fit D (5 bases each). The CDR3 consists of 14 residues. Germline V CDR1 and CDR2: MNHEY, SMNVEV (reference sequence). Trimming removed 9 bases at V and 0 bases at J, with 12 bases between.

The chain joins TRBV7-9 to TRBJ2-1, with 9 bases that match TRBD1. The CDR3 is 15 amino acids. The J segment lost 5 bases and the V segment lost 2 bases, leaving 4 bases of the junction unmatched. Germline loops: CDR1 SEHNR, CDR2 FQNEAQ (reference sequence). The CDR3 spells CASSLKGQGDNEQFF. The CDR3 DNA follows: TGTGCCAGCAGCTTAAAGGGACAGGGAGACAATGAGCAGTTCTTC.

The count of this clonotype is one. One end of the junction does not line up with germline, which may come from a read error. The chain links TRBV7-7 to TRBJ2-1; a possible D gene is TRBD2 (5 bases). CDR3 length equals 15 residues. Germline lookup yields CDR1 SSHAT and CDR2 FNYEAQ (reference sequence). CDR3 coding DNA: TGTGCTAGCAGCCCGACGGGGAGCTCCTACAATGGGCAGTTCTTC. Its protein is CASSPTGSSYNGQFF. Combining the CDR3 with reference TRBV7-7 and TRBJ2-1 gives the whole variable domain GAGVSQSPRYKVTKRGQDVTLRCDPISSHATLYWYQQALGQGPEFLTYFNYEAQPDKSGLPSDRFSAERPEGSISTLTIQRTEQRDSAMYRCASSPTGSSYNGQFFGPGTRLTVL.

The rearrangement joins TRBV6-2 or TRBV6-3 to TRBJ2-3; possibly TRBD2 for D (5 bases). The length of the CDR3 is 16 residues. The ends were cut back, 5 bases at V and 0 bases at J, with 15 bases in the middle. CDR1 MNHEY and CDR2 SVGEGT come from the germline V gene. The CDR3 loop is CASSPRADLSTDTQYF. Here the CDR3 DNA reads TGTGCCAGCAGTCCGCGAGCGGACCTAAGCACAGATACGCAGTATTTT.

This clonotype has just a few counts. The chain is built from TRBV12-3 or TRBV12-4 and TRBJ2-1; TRBD2 might be the D (6 bases). V lost 6 bases and J 14 bases, leaving 20 bases between the germline ends. There are 13 residues in the CDR3. CDR3 amino acids: CASRASSGSREFF. The DNA of the CDR3 is TGTGCCAGCAGAGCCTCATCCGGGAGTAGGGAGTTCTTC.